The rows below give T cell receptor beta chains drawn from one sample of a study of cytomegalovirus exposure and HLA in healthy donors. TCRdb's copy holds only in-frame clones and misses some; the assay was immunoSEQ multiplex PCR. The sample includes 120,000 or so clones, less than 80% seen only once; the top ten take 3% to 5%. Sequences were obtained from PBMCs. These receptors all stem from a man in his forties or fifties in good health and CMV-seropositive. The CDR3 runs from the conserved cysteine through the conserved F or W. A D gene is named only where the DNA matches it firmly. Only part of the rows carry a size: once, few, many, or a class if the clone is expanded.

V	J	D	size	DNA	CDR3
TRBV4-2	TRBJ1-3	TRBD1	.	TGTGCCAGCAGCCAAGTTGGGGACAGGGCCAACACCATATATTTT	CASSQVGDRANTIYF
TRBV5-1	TRBJ2-7	TRBD2	.	TGCGCCAGCAGCCCGGGGACTAGCGGGAGAATGTCCTACGAGCAGTACTTC	CASSPGTSGRMSYEQYF
TRBV28	TRBJ2-7	.	.	TGTGCCAGCAAGGAGGCGCAGTCCTACGAGCAGTACTTC	CASKEAQSYEQYF
TRBV4-3	TRBJ2-7	.	.	TGCGCCAGCAGCCAGTCGGTATGGTCCTACGAGCAGTACTTC	CASSQSVWSYEQYF
TRBV15	TRBJ1-3	TRBD1	.	TGTGCCACCAACCGGGACAGGGCCGGAAACACCATATATTTT	CATNRDRAGNTIYF
TRBV5-4	TRBJ1-1	.	few	TGTGCCAGCAGCTTGAATGGGAGGGTTGGGGACACTGAAGCTTTCTTT	CASSLNGRVGDTEAFF
TRBV28	TRBJ1-3	.	.	TGTGCCAGCAGTTTCTGGCAGGCCCCCCGCTCTGGAAACACCATATATTTT	CASSFWQAPRSGNTIYF
TRBV7-9	TRBJ2-1	TRBD2	few	TGTGCCAGCAGCCCTCTAGCGGGAGACCTCGATGAGCAGTTCTTC	CASSPLAGDLDEQFF
TRBV4-1	TRBJ1-6	TRBD1	few	TGCGCCAGCAGCGACCCCACCGGGACAGGGAATTCACCCCTCCACTTT	CASSDPTGTGNSPLHF
TRBV12-5	TRBJ2-1	.	once	TGTGCTAGTGGGTCCCCCCGTAGCGAGAGCTCCTACAATGAGCAGTTCTTC	CASGSPRSESSYNEQFF
TRBV18	TRBJ2-7	TRBD1	few	TGTGCCAGCTCACCTGGGACAGCTAACTACGAGCAGTACTTC	CASSPGTANYEQYF
TRBV9	TRBJ1-5	TRBD1	.	TGTGCCAGCAGCATTGAGGGACAGGCGAATCAGCCCCAGCATTTT	CASSIEGQANQPQHF
TRBV6-6	TRBJ1-4	.	few	TGTGCCAGCAGTTACGCGTCAAATGAAAAACTGTTTTTT	CASSYASNEKLFF
TRBV10-1	TRBJ1-2	.	.	TGCGCCAGCAGTGACAGTACTAACTATGGCTACACCTTC	CASSDSTNYGYTF
TRBV19	TRBJ1-1	.	.	TGTGCCAGTAGTATGACAAGTGAAGCTTTCTTT	CASSMTSEAFF
TRBV6-6	TRBJ2-1	.	.	TGTGCCAGCAGTCGTTCCGGACACTCCGCAGCCGAGCAGTTCTTC	CASSRSGHSAAEQFF
TRBV4-2	TRBJ2-7	TRBD1	.	TGTGCCAGCAGCCAAGACCTCCAGGGGGCCGAGCAGTACTTC	CASSQDLQGAEQYF
TRBV2	TRBJ2-1	.	.	TGTGCCAGCAGTGGCCACTCCAATGAGCAGTTCTTC	CASSGHSNEQFF
TRBV11-3	TRBJ2-1	.	few	TGTGCCAGCCGGCAGGGTATCGGTGAGCAGTTCTTC	CASRQGIGEQFF
TRBV5-1	TRBJ1-3	TRBD1	.	TGCGCCAGCAGCGTCAAGCCCGACAGGGGATTCGGAAACACCATATATTTT	CASSVKPDRGFGNTIYF
TRBV19	TRBJ2-1	TRBD2	.	TGTGCCAGTACCACTCCGGGACTAGCGTACAATGAGCAGTTCTTC	CASTTPGLAYNEQFF
TRBV19	TRBJ2-7	TRBD1	.	TGTGCCAGTAGTAATCCCGGGACAGGATACTACGAGCAGTACTTC	CASSNPGTGYYEQYF
TRBV5-6	TRBJ2-7	TRBD1	.	TGTGCCAGCAGGGGGGACAGAACTTACGAGCAGTACTTC	CASRGDRTYEQYF
TRBV28	TRBJ1-2	.	.	TGTGCCAGCAGCCCTGCGGGGGCTAACTATGGCTACACCTTC	CASSPAGANYGYTF
TRBV7-4	TRBJ1-3	TRBD1	once	TGTGCCAGCAGCGGAAAGAGGGGGCACACCATATATTTT	CASSGKRGHTIYF
TRBV28	TRBJ1-1	.	many	TGTGCCAGCAGTTTTTTTAGGGGGAACACTGAAGCTTTCTTT	CASSFFRGNTEAFF
TRBV6-4	TRBJ2-3	.	.	TGTGCCAGCAGTGAACAGGAAACAGATACGCAGTATTTT	CASSEQETDTQYF